These 12 T cell receptor beta chains came from one sample sequenced in a study of blood T cell repertoires in COVID-19. Sequencing was performed with immunoSEQ multiplex PCR; in TCRdb, only in-frame clones are kept and a portion is missing. The sample records 380,000 or so clones, approximately 87% being singletons. The specimen sequenced was PBMCs or T cells enriched from blood (not recorded which). The receptors come from a woman in her twenties or thirties with acute COVID-19.

V is TRBV7-7 and J is TRBJ2-1, with D perhaps TRBD2 (5 bases). CDR3 length: 15 residues. Germline V gene lookup returns CDR1 SSHAT and CDR2 FNYEAQ (reference sequence). Trimming removed 5 bases at V and 3 bases at J, with 14 bases between. This chain's CDR3 is CASSSDFGNYNEQFF. CDR3 coding DNA: TGTGCCAGCAGCAGCGACTTCGGGAACTACAATGAGCAGTTCTTC.

The rearrangement joins TRBV19 to TRBJ2-2; 12 nucleotides align to TRBD2. V lost 3 bases and J lost 1; bases outside the gene matches: 9. CDR1 is LNHDA, CDR2 SQIVND, per germline (reference sequence). This CDR3 region has 19 residues. CDR3 protein: CASSIRWLAGGLNTGELFF. CDR3 nucleotides: TGTGCCAGTAGTATCCGATGGCTAGCGGGGGGGCTGAACACCGGGGAGCTGTTTTTT.

CDR3 amino acids: CASSESPLLSYGYTF. The CDR3 nucleotides are TGCGCCAGCAGTGAGAGCCCCCTTTTGAGCTATGGCTACACCTTC. The chain combines TRBV10-2 with TRBJ1-2; no clear D. The CDR3 is 15 residues long. Germline assignment: CDR1 WSHSY and CDR2 SAAADI. The V and J ends lost 2 bases and 4 bases respectively, with 14 bases between them.

The chain recombines TRBV6-5 with TRBJ1-1; D possibly corresponds to TRBD1 (6 bases). With 5 bases removed from V and 1 base from J, the gap between germline ends came to 11 bases. This CDR3 is 14 amino acids long. Germline V gives CDR1 MNHEY, CDR2 SVGAGI. DNA for the CDR3: TGTGCCAGCAGTCCGCAGGGGAGGAACACTGAAGCTTTCTTT. Protein product: CASSPQGRNTEAFF.

The chain couples TRBV15 to TRBJ2-3, with D possibly TRBD2 on 7 matching bases. With 8 bases removed from V and 3 bases from J, the gap between germline ends came to 24 bases. The CDR3 length is 17 residues. Germline lookup yields CDR1 LNHNV and CDR2 YYDKDF (reference sequence). The CDR3 coding sequence is TGTGCCACCTCCGCTCTAGGGCGGGGGCGTGGGACAGATACGCAGTATTTT. As protein: CATSALGRGRGTDTQYF.

The chain recombines TRBV2 with TRBJ1-5, with a tentative D call TRBD1 (5 bases). Trimming shortened V by 6 bases and J by 2 bases, and 11 bases separated the two germline ends. Germline CDR1 reads SNHLY; CDR2 reads FYNNEI. The CDR3 is made up of 14 amino acids. CDR3 region: CASRSGGGNQPQHF. The CDR3 DNA reads as TGTGCCAGCAGATCCGGGGGAGGCAATCAGCCCCAGCATTTT.

The chain joins TRBV24-1 to TRBJ1-2, with TRBD1 identical over 7 bases. CDR3 length equals 14 residues. The trim removed 4 bases at V and 6 bases at J, leaving 7 bases unmatched. Germline CDR1 is KGHDR and CDR2 is SFDVKD. The DNA for the CDR3 is TGTGCCACCAGTGACAACGACAGGGTCCATGGCTACACCTTC. As protein: CATSDNDRVHGYTF.

The chain has TRBV2 and TRBJ1-3, with unresolved D. The V end lost 5 bases, the J end lost 0 bases, and 11 bases lay between the germline ends. The CDR3 extends over 15 amino acids. From germline, CDR1 is SNHLY and CDR2 FYNNEI. CDR3 residues: CASSSTGNSGNTIYF. The CDR3 DNA follows: TGTGCCAGCAGTTCCACCGGGAACTCTGGAAACACCATATATTTT.

Worth noting for this clone: Other DNA variants within this sample encode the same CDR3. This sequence joins TRBV5-1 and TRBJ1-5, with D uncertain. Germline CDR1 SGHRS, CDR2 YFSETQ. CDR3 length: 13 residues. Between the trimmed V and J ends, which lost 0 bases and 4 bases, there was a span of 5 bases. The CDR3 DNA reads TGCGCCAGCAGCTTGGAGCCTAATCAGCCCCAGCATTTT. It is translated as CASSLEPNQPQHF.

The CDR3 region has the DNA TGTGCCAGCTCACAGGAAGGAGCGAGCAATCAGCCCCAGCATTTT. The encoded protein is CASSQEGASNQPQHF. The V gene is TRBV18, the J gene TRBJ1-5; D gene uncertain. Trimming removed 4 bases at V and 1 base at J, with 11 bases between. The germline V gene encodes CDR1 KGHSH and CDR2 LQKENI. This CDR3 has 15 residues.

Concerning this clone itself: Other DNA sequences from this sample encode an identical CDR3 as well. This rearrangement joins TRBV7-3 to TRBJ1-6; D perhaps matches TRBD1 (5 bases). The germline CDR1 and CDR2 sequences are SGHTA and FQGTGA. This CDR3 is built from 13 residues. V lost 2 bases and J lost 10, with 9 bases in between. The CDR3 region is CASSLQGGSPLHF. CDR3 coding DNA: TGTGCCAGCAGCTTACAGGGTGGATCACCCCTCCACTTT.

The V call is TRBV6-5, the J call TRBJ1-2; the match to TRBD1 covers 9 bases. V lost 4 bases and J lost 2; bases outside the gene matches: 5. Germline V gives CDR1 MNHEY, CDR2 SVGAGI. This CDR3 has 15 amino acids. CDR3 region: CASSSPGTGNYGYTF. CDR3 nucleotide sequence: TGTGCCAGCAGTTCGCCCGGGACAGGGAACTATGGCTACACCTTC.